The clone carrying this T cell receptor beta chain was counted a few times. Authors' methods: Reference gene primer amplification gave estimated nucleated cell counts. Repertoires were generated with immunoSEQ multiplex PCR, while TCRdb's copy carries only in-frame clones and drops some. For V, J and clone size, that table is used; D and trimming come from the DNA. The data hold approximately 480,000 clones, with 85% to 90% observed a single time. The source of the sample is a study of blood T cell repertoires in COVID-19. This CDR3 region has 15 residues. J gave up 1 base and V 0 bases, and 2 bases lay outside the gene matches. CDR1 and CDR2 (germline): SGHRS, YFSETQ.

The chain links TRBV5-1 to TRBJ1-1, with TRBD1 matching over 8 bases. The sequence came from a man between 18 and 29 years old with COVID-19, enrolled during active disease. The sample consisted of peripheral blood. CDR3 nucleotides: TGCGCCAGCAGCTTGGGGACAGGGACGAACACTGAAGCTTTCTTT. This codes for CASSLGTGTNTEAFF.